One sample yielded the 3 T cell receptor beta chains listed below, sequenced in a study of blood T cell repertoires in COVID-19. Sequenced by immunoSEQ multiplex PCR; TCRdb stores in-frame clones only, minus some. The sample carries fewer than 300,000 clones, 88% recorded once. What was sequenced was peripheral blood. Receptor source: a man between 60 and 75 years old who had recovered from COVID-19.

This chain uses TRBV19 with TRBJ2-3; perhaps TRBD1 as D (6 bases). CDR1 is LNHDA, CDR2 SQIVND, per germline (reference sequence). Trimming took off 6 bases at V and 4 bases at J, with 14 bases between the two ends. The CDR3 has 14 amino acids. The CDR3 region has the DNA TGTGCCAGTAGAACAGGGTTATATGCAGATACGCAGTATTTT. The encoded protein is CASRTGLYADTQYF.

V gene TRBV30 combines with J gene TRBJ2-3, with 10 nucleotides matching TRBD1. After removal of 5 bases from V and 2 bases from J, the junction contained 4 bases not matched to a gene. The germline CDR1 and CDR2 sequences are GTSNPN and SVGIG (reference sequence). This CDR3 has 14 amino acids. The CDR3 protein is CAWDRGPYTDTQYF. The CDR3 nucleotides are TGTGCCTGGGACAGGGGGCCCTACACAGATACGCAGTATTTT. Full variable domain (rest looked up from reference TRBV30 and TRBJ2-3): SQTIHQWPATLVQPVGSPLSLECTVEGTSNPNLYWYRQAAGRGLQLLFYSVGIGQISSEVPQNLSASRPQDRQFILSSKKLLLSDSGFYLCAWDRGPYTDTQYFGPGTRLTVL.

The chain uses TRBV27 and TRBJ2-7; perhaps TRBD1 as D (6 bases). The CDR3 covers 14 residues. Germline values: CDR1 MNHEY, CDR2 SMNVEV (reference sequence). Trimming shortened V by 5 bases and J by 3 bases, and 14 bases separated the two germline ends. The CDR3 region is CASSQGWGGYEQYF. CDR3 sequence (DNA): TGTGCCAGCAGTCAGGGGTGGGGCGGCTACGAGCAGTACTTC.